The source of this TCR beta chain is a study of cytomegalovirus exposure and HLA in healthy donors. The CDR3 has 15 amino acids. From germline, CDR1 is MGHDK and CDR2 SYGVNS. V lost 3 bases, J lost 3 bases, and 15 bases lay in between. Produced via immunoSEQ multiplex PCR; TCRdb's table is partial and in-frame only. The sample consists of approximately 39,000 clones, roughly 91% of them appearing once. Separate from the roughly 730-subject first cohort, the roughly 120-subject validation cohort was the one that the donors belonged to. This sequence was found in a man younger than 35 in good health and CMV-seronegative. The chain recombines TRBV25-1 with TRBJ2-7, with D uncertain. The sample consisted of PBMCs. The CDR3 nucleotides are TGTGCCAGCAGTGACCGCCGAACTGGAGACTACGAGCAGTACTTC. This encodes CASSDRRTGDYEQYF.